Listed below are T cell receptor beta chains from one sample, sequenced in a study of cytomegalovirus exposure and HLA in healthy donors. Clones were read by immunoSEQ multiplex PCR, and TCRdb kept only the in-frame ones, dropping some. The sample comprises some 130,000 clones, around four fifths of which are singletons, and roughly 1.1% rests with the top ten. What was sequenced was PBMCs. Receptors were obtained from a boy aged 5-17 years in good health and CMV-seronegative. Both conserved end residues are part of each CDR3. The D gene is left open where the match is weak. Not every row has a clone size; where given, it reads once, few, many or a size class.

d_gene | j_gene | v_gene | abundance | CDR3nt | CDR3aa
- | TRBJ2-7 | TRBV4-3 | - | TGCGCCAGCAGCCAAGAAGAGCAGGGGGGCGACGAGCAGTACTTC | CASSQEEQGGDEQYF
- | TRBJ1-1 | TRBV6-4 | - | TGTGCCAGCAGGGAGTCAGGGGAGGGTACTGAAGCTTTCTTT | CASRESGEGTEAFF
- | TRBJ2-7 | TRBV5-8 | - | TGTGCCAGCAGCGCCAGGGTCCTCGGCTCCGAGCAGTACTTC | CASSARVLGSEQYF
TRBD1 | TRBJ2-3 | TRBV29-1 | - | TGCAGCGTTGAAGATATGGGACAGGGAGGAGATACGCAGTATTTT | CSVEDMGQGGDTQYF
TRBD2 | TRBJ2-7 | TRBV7-9 | - | TGTTCCAGCAGCTTATCCGGGACTAGTCGGGAGTTCCCCTACGAGCAGTACTTC | CSSSLSGTSREFPYEQYF
- | TRBJ1-3 | TRBV19 | - | TGTGCCAGTAGTTCCGAGATTCCTGGAAACACCATATATTTT | CASSSEIPGNTIYF
- | TRBJ1-1 | TRBV19 | few | TGTGCCAGTAGGAGGAGCACTGAAGCTTTCTTT | CASRRSTEAFF
TRBD1 | TRBJ1-2 | TRBV18 | - | TGTGCCAGCTCACCGGGACAGACTTTCCGTAACTATGGCTACACCTTC | CASSPGQTFRNYGYTF
TRBD2 | TRBJ2-2 | TRBV10-3 | - | TGTGCCATCAGCGCTACTAGCGTCTCAGCCGGGGAGCTGTTTTTT | CAISATSVSAGELFF
TRBD2 | TRBJ2-7 | TRBV7-9 | - | TGTTCCAGCAGCTTAGAAGGCGGGAGTTTCGAGCAGTACTTC | CSSSLEGGSFEQYF
- | TRBJ2-2 | TRBV6-1 | - | TGTGCCACCGGTACAGGGTTGGCCGGGGAGCTGTTTTTT | CATGTGLAGELFF
- | TRBJ1-1 | TRBV5-4 | - | TGTGCCAGCAGCTCTGAGGGGGGGGATACTGAAGCTTTCTTT | CASSSEGGDTEAFF
TRBD1 | TRBJ1-2 | TRBV10-3 | - | TGTGCCATCGCTTCTGATCAGGGGGCGCGTTATGGCTACACCTTC | CAIASDQGARYGYTF
- | TRBJ1-1 | TRBV11-2 | - | TGTGCCAGCAGCTTTTCAGCTGTAGCCGACCACACTGAAGCTTTCTTT | CASSFSAVADHTEAFF
TRBD2 | TRBJ2-7 | TRBV7-2 | - | TGTGCCAGCAGCCTCACCCGGACTAGCGGGAGCCACGAGCAGTACTTC | CASSLTRTSGSHEQYF
TRBD1 | TRBJ1-1 | TRBV6-5 | - | TGTGCCAGCAGCCTTACAGGGGGCGAGACTGAAGCTTTCTTT | CASSLTGGETEAFF
- | TRBJ2-7 | TRBV7-2 | - | TGTGCCAGCAGCTTAGATATTGGCCATAACTACGAGCAGTACTTC | CASSLDIGHNYEQYF
- | TRBJ2-1 | TRBV29-1 | - | TGCAGCGTTGCTAGGTCCAGTGAGCAGTTCTTC | CSVARSSEQFF
- | TRBJ2-7 | TRBV27 | few | TGTGCCAGCAGTTTAGGGGGCAACGAGCAGTACTTC | CASSLGGNEQYF